One T cell receptor beta chain is described in this entry. Its antigen is unknown. This sample is part of a study of T cells expressing NK-cell markers. About the research overall: Most of the eight sequenced donors tested HCMV-seropositive; one tested seronegative.

The TCR beta cDNA came from 5'RACE template switching with UMIs. TCRdb re-called the 5' RACE reads, yielding one record per CDR3 amino acid sequence without DNA. This sample's clone table lists some 410,000 distinct CDR3 sequences. The CDR3 is made up of 15 amino acids. Broader study findings: Dominance of the CD3+CD56-NKG2C+ fraction by these clonotypes also held in a few donors. For five or six donors, the dominant NKG2C+ clonotypes made up about 1.0-7.0% of their CD8+ T cells.

This chain uses TRBV23-1 with TRBJ2-5. TRBV23-1 is an ORF; its function is uncertain. Material: blood T cells: a sorted CD56 or NKG2C T cell subset, CD4+ or CD8+ T cells, or bulk PBMC T cells (not recorded which). The sequence derives from a woman aged 18 to 75 in good health. The CDR3 sequence is CASSQSRHRQETQYF.